One and the same sample provided the 30 T cell receptor beta chains below, sequenced in a study of T cell changes during pregnancy in multiple sclerosis. Sequencing was performed with immunoSEQ multiplex PCR; in TCRdb, only in-frame clones are kept and a portion is missing. The sample carries tens of thousands of clones, roughly nine tenths recorded once. The specimen comprised CD4+ T cells from peripheral blood mononuclear cells, sampled in the second trimester of pregnancy. These TCRs come from a female donor with multiple sclerosis, enrolled in a pregnancy study.

The rearrangement joins TRBV30 to TRBJ1-3; D may be TRBD1 (5 bases). CDR1 is GTSNPN and CDR2 is SVGIG in the germline V gene (reference sequence). This CDR3 contains 12 residues. V lost 3 bases to trimming and J lost 4 bases, with 7 bases between them. The CDR3 is CAWRTDGNTIYF. The CDR3 nucleotides are TGTGCCTGGAGGACAGACGGAAACACCATATATTTT. The full variable domain, with the rest looked up from reference TRBV30 and TRBJ1-3, is SQTIHQWPATLVQPVGSPLSLECTVEGTSNPNLYWYRQAAGRGLQLLFYSVGIGQISSEVPQNLSASRPQDRQFILSSKKLLLSDSGFYLCAWRTDGNTIYFGEGSWLTVV.

The chain joins TRBV29-1 to TRBJ2-5; D may be TRBD2 (6 bases). CDR1 and CDR2 from the germline V gene are SQVTM and ANQGSEA. This CDR3 region has 12 residues. V was shortened by 5 bases and J by 8 bases, with 15 bases between the two germline ends. CDR3 sequence reads: CSVFERTTTQYF. The CDR3 DNA reads TGCAGCGTTTTTGAACGGACTACAACCCAGTACTTC.

The V gene is TRBV6-5, the J gene TRBJ1-2, with TRBD1 identical over 7 bases. With 0 bases clipped from V and 10 bases from J, the junction kept 11 bases outside the gene matches. Germline V lookup: CDR1 MNHEY, CDR2 SVGAGI. This CDR3 has 15 amino acids. CDR3: CASSYSRTGDSDYTF. For the CDR3, the DNA is TGTGCCAGCAGTTACTCGAGGACAGGAGACTCGGACTACACCTTC.

The J gene is TRBJ1-3, the V gene TRBV11-2; 9 nucleotides agree with TRBD1. From germline, CDR1 is SGHAT and CDR2 FQNNGV. The CDR3 is 15 amino acids. V trimming: 7 bases; J trimming: 2 bases; junction bases outside the gene matches: 6. In nucleotides, the CDR3 is TGTGCCAGCACCCGGACAGGGGACACTGGAAACACCATATATTTT. It specifies CASTRTGDTGNTIYF.

The gene calls are TRBV9 and TRBJ2-7, with D tentatively TRBD1 (5 bases). CDR3 size: 14 residues. Germline V gene data show CDR1 as SGDLS and CDR2 as YYNGEE. Trimming removed 2 bases at V and 0 bases at J, with 9 bases between. The CDR3 protein is CASSVTGASYEQYF. The CDR3 bases are TGTGCCAGCAGCGTCACAGGCGCCTCCTACGAGCAGTACTTC.

The chain uses TRBV19 and TRBJ1-4; perhaps TRBD1 as D (5 bases). The CDR3 runs 15 residues. The V end lost 9 bases, the J end lost 7 bases, and 21 bases lay between the germline ends. Germline V gives CDR1 LNHDA, CDR2 SQIVND (reference sequence). As DNA, the CDR3 is TGTGCCAGCACCGGTCTGGGGCAACGTGGTGAAAAACTGTTTTTT. Amino acids: CASTGLGQRGEKLFF.

The chain has TRBV19 and TRBJ1-2; D unresolved. V was cut by 1 base and J by 5 bases, with 8 bases left in between. The CDR3 sequence is 13 residues long. Germline values: CDR1 LNHDA, CDR2 SQIVND (reference sequence). CDR3 bases: TGTGCCAGTAGTATAGCGGGGATTTATGGCTACACCTTC. Protein product: CASSIAGIYGYTF.

The chain combines TRBV11-1 with TRBJ1-4, with 8 positions matching TRBD1. V was pared by 4 bases and J by 6 bases, with 10 bases of the junction left unmatched. This CDR3 has 16 amino acids. Germline V gene lookup returns CDR1 SGHAT and CDR2 FQDESV (reference sequence). The CDR3 DNA sequence: TGTGCCAGCAGCTCCCTATCCGGGACAGGACATGAAAAACTGTTTTTT. Protein: CASSSLSGTGHEKLFF.

CDR3 nucleotide sequence: TGTGCCAGCAGTCCATGGGACAGGGGCAGAGAAAAACTGTTTTTT. Translation gives CASSPWDRGREKLFF. V and J are TRBV27 and TRBJ1-4; TRBD1 aligns across 10 bases. Germline CDR1 is MNHEY and CDR2 is SMNVEV (reference sequence). The CDR3 is 15 residues long. V gave up 5 bases and J gave up 8 bases; unmatched junction bases: 8.

The V gene is TRBV10-3, the J gene TRBJ2-1, with TRBD2 matching 13 bases. In germline, CDR1 is ENHRY, CDR2 SYGVKD. The CDR3 loop spans 15 amino acids. Germline trimming cut 8 bases from V and 7 bases from J; bases unmatched to any gene: 8. In nucleotides, the CDR3 is TGTGCCATCGGTCCGGGACTAGCGGGGAGGAATGAGCAGTTCTTC. It specifies CAIGPGLAGRNEQFF.

This chain links TRBV11-3 with TRBJ2-1, with D perhaps matching TRBD1 (5 bases). V was clipped by 0 bases and J by 10 bases, with 16 bases between them. CDR1 and CDR2 from the germline V gene are SGHNT and YENEEA. The CDR3 has 15 amino acids. The CDR3 is CASSLDRQGRHEQFF. The CDR3 DNA reads TGTGCCAGCAGCTTAGATCGGCAGGGCCGCCACGAGCAGTTCTTC.

This clone has only one observation. The gene calls are TRBV5-1 and TRBJ1-2, with D tentatively TRBD1 (5 bases). The germline V gene has CDR1 SGHRS and CDR2 YFSETQ. The CDR3 loop spans 14 amino acids. V dropped 0 bases and J dropped 10 bases, with 16 bases sitting between them. CDR3 DNA: TGCGCCAGCAGCTTGGCCAGGCAGGGCCCACCCTACACCTTC. Translation: CASSLARQGPPYTF. Variable domain in full (rest from reference TRBV5-1 and TRBJ1-2): KAGVTQTPRYLIKTRGQQVTLSCSPISGHRSVSWYQQTPGQGLQFLFEYFSETQRNKGNFPGRFSGRQFSNSRSEMNVSTLELGDSALYLCASSLARQGPPYTFGSGTRLTVV.

This chain connects TRBV5-1 to TRBJ2-6, with TRBD1 matching over 9 bases. The CDR3 loop spans 19 amino acids. Per germline, CDR1 SGHRS and CDR2 YFSETQ. With V trimmed by 3 bases and J by 4 bases, 14 bases remained unmatched. Written as DNA, the CDR3 is TGCGCCAGCAGCTCCGACCCGGGACAGGGTCTTTTCGGGGCCAACGTCCTGACTTTC. Translating it yields CASSSDPGQGLFGANVLTF.

The gene calls are TRBV11-2 and TRBJ1-2; 10 positions match TRBD1. The V gene end was trimmed by 5 bases and the J gene end by 6 bases; junction bases not matched to a gene: 3. The CDR3 covers 13 residues. Germline CDR1 SGHAT, CDR2 FQNNGV. This CDR3 reads CASSPDRGNGYTF. CDR3 in DNA: TGTGCCAGCAGCCCGGACAGGGGGAATGGCTACACCTTC.

This chain uses TRBV5-6 with TRBJ2-1; 8 nucleotides line up with TRBD2. Unmatched junction bases numbered 8, after V lost 7 bases and J lost 2 bases. The CDR3 runs 15 residues. Per the germline V gene, CDR1 is SGHDT and CDR2 is YYEEEE. This CDR3 reads CASGRAGGPYNEQFF. The DNA of the CDR3 is TGTGCCAGCGGGCGGGCGGGAGGACCCTACAATGAGCAGTTCTTC.

The gene calls are TRBV10-3 and TRBJ2-5; 9 bases align to TRBD2. Germline V gene sequence: CDR1 ENHRY, CDR2 SYGVKD. The junction had 1 base not matched to a gene; V was cut back by 6 bases and J by 5 bases. This CDR3 has 12 amino acids. CDR3 residues: CAIRREGETQYF. CDR3 nucleotides: TGTGCCATCAGGCGGGAGGGGGAGACCCAGTACTTC.

The chain carries TRBV5-1 and TRBJ1-3; possibly TRBD1 for D (6 bases). The CDR3 covers 15 residues. Trimming shortened V by 2 bases and J by 4 bases, and 13 bases separated the two germline ends. Germline-derived CDR1 and CDR2 are SGHRS and YFSETQ. As DNA, the CDR3 is TGCGCCAGCAGCTTACAGGGCCTAGGGGGAAACACCATATATTTT. Amino acid sequence: CASSLQGLGGNTIYF.

V gene TRBV5-4 combines with J gene TRBJ2-2; 9 bases are a match to TRBD1. The CDR3 loop spans 16 amino acids. Trimming cost V 0 bases and J 4 bases; bases outside gene matches: 4. The germline CDR1 and CDR2 sequences are SGHNT and YYREEE (reference sequence). For the CDR3, the DNA is TGTGCCAGCAGCTTGGGAGGGACAGGGATCACCGGGGAGCTGTTTTTT. This translates into CASSLGGTGITGELFF. The full variable domain, in which reference TRBV5-4 and TRBJ2-2 provide the parts outside the CDR3, is ETGVTQSPTHLIKTRGQQVTLRCSSQSGHNTVSWYQQALGQGPQFIFQYYREEENGRGNFPPRFSGLQFPNYSSELNVNALELDDSALYLCASSLGGTGITGELFFGEGSRLTVL.

The rearrangement uses TRBV6-5 and TRBJ1-1; no definite D call. This CDR3 contains 15 residues. The ends were cut back, 7 bases at V and 5 bases at J, with 20 bases in the middle. Germline values: CDR1 MNHEY, CDR2 SVGAGI. The CDR3 loop reads CASTISVQRRTEAFF. CDR3 DNA: TGTGCCAGCACCATTTCGGTTCAGCGGAGGACTGAAGCTTTCTTT.

The J gene is TRBJ2-1, the V gene TRBV29-1; TRBD2 matches at 8 bases. Germline V gene lookup returns CDR1 SQVTM and CDR2 ANQGSEA. This CDR3 comprises 15 residues. Trimming at V came to 4 bases and at J to 0 bases, leaving 5 bases not matched to a gene. CDR3 sequence (DNA): TGCAGCGTTGTTTTAGCGGGGAGCTCCTACAATGAGCAGTTCTTC. It is translated as CSVVLAGSSYNEQFF.

The V and J genes are TRBV18 and TRBJ1-1, with no clear D. The CDR3 is 16 amino acids. CDR1 is KGHSH and CDR2 is LQKENI in the germline V gene. Trimming left V 6 bases short and J 4 bases short, with 21 bases between. Here the CDR3 DNA reads TGTGCCAGCTCCTTCTACTTCGACCAGGTCGGCACTGAAGCTTTCTTT. Translated: CASSFYFDQVGTEAFF.

The CDR3 here is CASRDTISSYEQYF. CDR3 in DNA: TGCGCCAGCAGAGACACGATAAGCTCCTACGAGCAGTACTTC. The genes are TRBV10-2 and TRBJ2-7; D is undetermined. With 6 bases removed from V and 0 bases from J, the gap between germline ends came to 12 bases. Germline assignment: CDR1 WSHSY and CDR2 SAAADI. The CDR3 loop spans 14 amino acids.

The genes are TRBV5-1 and TRBJ2-6, with a possible D match to TRBD2 (6 bases). Trimming shortened V by 3 bases and J by 0 bases, and 16 bases separated the two germline ends. Germline CDR1 reads SGHRS; CDR2 reads YFSETQ. This CDR3 is 18 amino acids long. CDR3 protein: CASSWRGGVSSGANVLTF. CDR3 sequence (DNA): TGCGCCAGCAGCTGGAGAGGAGGGGTAAGCTCTGGGGCCAACGTCCTGACTTTC. Complete variable domain (other parts from reference TRBV5-1 and TRBJ2-6): KAGVTQTPRYLIKTRGQQVTLSCSPISGHRSVSWYQQTPGQGLQFLFEYFSETQRNKGNFPGRFSGRQFSNSRSEMNVSTLELGDSALYLCASSWRGGVSSGANVLTFGAGSRLTVL.

The chain recombines TRBV2 with TRBJ2-7, with 9 bases that match TRBD1. This CDR3 is built from 15 residues. Losses at the gene ends were 6 bases for V and 5 bases for J; bases not matched to a gene: 11. Germline CDR1 is SNHLY and CDR2 is FYNNEI. The CDR3 DNA reads as TGTGCCAGCAGGGTCCCGGGACAGGGCGGAAACGAGCAGTACTTC. This encodes CASRVPGQGGNEQYF. Combining the CDR3 with reference TRBV2 and TRBJ2-7 gives the whole variable domain EPEVTQTPSHQVTQMGQEVILRCVPISNHLYFYWYRQILGQKVEFLVSFYNNEISEKSEIFDDQFSVERPDGSNFTLKIRSTKLEDSAMYFCASRVPGQGGNEQYFGPGTRLTVT.

The J gene is TRBJ2-7, the V gene TRBV4-3, with 7 bases matching TRBD1. This CDR3 contains 15 residues. Germline V gene sequence: CDR1 LGHNA, CDR2 YSLEER. With 0 bases clipped from V and 3 bases from J, the junction kept 5 bases outside the gene matches. The CDR3: CASSQDAGGFYEQYF. The DNA of the CDR3 is TGCGCCAGCAGCCAAGATGCAGGGGGATTCTACGAGCAGTACTTC.

The rearrangement links TRBV7-9 to TRBJ1-1; a weak D match, TRBD1 (5 bases). The CDR3 spans 14 residues. Trimming cost V 5 bases and J 5 bases, with 15 bases left between them. CDR1 SEHNR and CDR2 FQNEAQ come from the germline V gene (reference sequence). The CDR3 reads CASSPRALETEAFF. The CDR3 DNA sequence: TGTGCCAGCAGCCCCAGGGCCTTAGAGACTGAAGCTTTCTTT.

The chain recombines TRBV7-3 with TRBJ1-2; possibly TRBD1 for D (5 bases). Germline CDR1 is SGHTA and CDR2 is FQGTGA. The CDR3 spans 13 residues. With 4 bases removed from V and 8 bases from J, the gap between germline ends came to 14 bases. CDR3 loop: CASSSSGLGGYTF. CDR3 coding DNA: TGTGCCAGCAGCTCCTCGGGACTGGGGGGCTACACCTTC. The full variable domain, completed using reference TRBV7-3 and TRBJ1-2, is GAGVSQTPSNKVTEKGKYVELRCDPISGHTALYWYRQSLGQGPEFLIYFQGTGAADDSGLPNDRFFAVRPEGSVSTLKIQRTERGDSAVYLCASSSSGLGGYTFGSGTRLTVV.

The V call is TRBV6-6, the J call TRBJ1-1, with TRBD1 as a possible D gene (5 bases). The CDR3 consists of 16 residues. Trimming removed 6 bases from V and 1 base from J, with 18 bases in between. CDR1 MNHNY and CDR2 SVGAGI come from the germline V gene (reference sequence). CDR3: CASSAQKYGGNTEAFF. CDR3 DNA: TGTGCCAGCAGCGCGCAGAAGTACGGGGGGAACACTGAAGCTTTCTTT.

The rearrangement links TRBV7-9 to TRBJ1-2, with 9 bases matching TRBD1. Germline V gives CDR1 SEHNR, CDR2 FQNEAQ (reference sequence). This CDR3 spans 16 amino acids. With 5 bases clipped from V and 5 bases from J, the junction kept 12 bases outside the gene matches. The CDR3 nucleotides read TGTGCCAGCAGCGAGCACGACAGGGGGGTTGGATATGGCTACACCTTC. This translates into CASSEHDRGVGYGYTF.

The V call is TRBV29-1, the J call TRBJ2-5; perhaps TRBD2 as D (5 bases). V was trimmed by 5 bases and J by 0 bases, leaving 16 bases between them. This CDR3 is built from 15 residues. Germline lookup yields CDR1 SQVTM and CDR2 ANQGSEA. The CDR3 region has the DNA TGCAGCGTTTGGAGGTTCGGCGGGTACCAAGAGACCCAGTACTTC. Its translation is CSVWRFGGYQETQYF.